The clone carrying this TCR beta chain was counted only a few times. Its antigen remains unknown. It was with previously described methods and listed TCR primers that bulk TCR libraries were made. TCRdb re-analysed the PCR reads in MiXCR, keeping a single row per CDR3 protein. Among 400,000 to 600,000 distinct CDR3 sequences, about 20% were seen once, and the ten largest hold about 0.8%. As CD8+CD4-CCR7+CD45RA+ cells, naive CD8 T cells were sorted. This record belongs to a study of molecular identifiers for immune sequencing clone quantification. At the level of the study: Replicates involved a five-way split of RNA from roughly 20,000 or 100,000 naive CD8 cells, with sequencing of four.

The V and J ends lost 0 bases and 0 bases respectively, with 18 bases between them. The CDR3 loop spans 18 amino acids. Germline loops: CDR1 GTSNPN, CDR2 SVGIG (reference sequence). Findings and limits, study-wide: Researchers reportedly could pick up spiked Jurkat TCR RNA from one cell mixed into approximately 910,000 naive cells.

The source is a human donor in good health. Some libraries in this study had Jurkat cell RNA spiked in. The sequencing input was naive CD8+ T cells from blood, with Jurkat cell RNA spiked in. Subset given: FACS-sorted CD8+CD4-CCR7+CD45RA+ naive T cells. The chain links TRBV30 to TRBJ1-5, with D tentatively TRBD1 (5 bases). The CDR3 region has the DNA TGTGCCTGGAGTGTGGGAGGGGACGGATCTTATAGCAATCAGCCCCAGCATTTT. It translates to CAWSVGGDGSYSNQPQHF.